Listed below are T cell receptor beta chains from one sample, sequenced in a study of cytomegalovirus exposure and HLA in healthy donors. Produced via immunoSEQ multiplex PCR; TCRdb's table is partial and in-frame only. The table has about 130,000 clones, 75% to 80% seen once; the top ten hold approximately 1%. The sequencing sample was made of PBMCs. The receptors here all came from a male donor in good health and CMV-seronegative. The CDR3 runs from the conserved cysteine through the conserved F or W. The D gene is left open where the match is weak. Clone size is not always given. Where it is, it says once, few, many or a class for expanded clones.

v_gene,abundance,d_gene,j_gene,CDR3nt,CDR3aa
TRBV9,.,TRBD1,TRBJ2-2,TGTGCCAGCAGCTCCGGACAGGGGGTCAGGACCGGGGAGCTGTTTTTT,CASSSGQGVRTGELFF
TRBV9,.,.,TRBJ2-5,TGTGCCAGCAGCGTAGGGGGGGTTCAAGAGACCCAGTACTTC,CASSVGGVQETQYF
TRBV29-1,.,TRBD2,TRBJ2-7,TGCAGCGCACAGCCATACGGGAGGGACGAGCAGTACTTC,CSAQPYGRDEQYF
TRBV27,.,.,TRBJ1-1,TGTGCCAGCAGTTTATTCACAGGGTCCACTGAAGCTTTCTTT,CASSLFTGSTEAFF
TRBV2,.,.,TRBJ1-2,TGTGCCAGCAGATGGAGCGTTGGTGGCTACACCTTC,CASRWSVGGYTF
TRBV10-3,.,.,TRBJ2-7,TGTGCCATCAGGACAGGGGAGGGCGAGCAGTACTTC,CAIRTGEGEQYF
TRBV27,.,TRBD1,TRBJ1-1,TGTGCCAGCAGTTTGGGACAGGGGGTTACTCACACTGAAGCTTTCTTT,CASSLGQGVTHTEAFF
TRBV18,.,.,TRBJ2-1,TGTGCCAGCTCACCCACAGGGTCCCCTTCTAATGAGCAGTTCTTC,CASSPTGSPSNEQFF
TRBV11-2,.,.,TRBJ2-7,TGTGCCAGCAGCTCCACCAGGGGTTCCTACGAGCAGTACTTC,CASSSTRGSYEQYF
TRBV13,.,.,TRBJ1-2,TGTGCCAGCAGCTTACTCCCGGGGAACTATGGCTACACCTTC,CASSLLPGNYGYTF
TRBV7-2,.,TRBD2,TRBJ2-5,TGCGCCAGCAGCCACGGACTAGCGGGGATTCGGGAGACCCAGTACTTC,CASSHGLAGIRETQYF
TRBV5-4,.,TRBD1,TRBJ2-4,TGTGCCGCCTCCCGGGACAGGAACAAAAACATTCAGTACTTC,CAASRDRNKNIQYF
TRBV7-9,.,.,TRBJ1-6,TGTGCCAGCGCTGGGGAGTCGTCCCATTCACCCCTCCACTTT,CASAGESSHSPLHF
TRBV7-9,.,.,TRBJ1-1,TGTGCCAGCAGCTTAGGGGGCGGCACTGAAGCTTTCTTT,CASSLGGGTEAFF
TRBV30,.,.,TRBJ1-6,TGTGCCTGGAGTCTAGGGGTCTCCTATAATTCACCCCTCCACTTT,CAWSLGVSYNSPLHF
TRBV4-1,.,.,TRBJ1-4,TGCGCCAGCAGCCAAAGTGGGCTAACTAATGAAAAACTGTTTTTT,CASSQSGLTNEKLFF
TRBV6-1,.,TRBD2,TRBJ2-1,TGTGCCAGCAGATCCGGGACTAGCGCTTACAATGAGCAGTTCTTC,CASRSGTSAYNEQFF
TRBV27,once,TRBD1,TRBJ1-1,TGTGCCAGCAGTTTCGACAGGGGCACTGAAGCTTTCTTT,CASSFDRGTEAFF
TRBV30,.,.,TRBJ2-1,TGTGCCTGGAGTCCCGGGTTAGGGGGTAGCAATGAGCAGTTCTTC,CAWSPGLGGSNEQFF
TRBV7-2,.,TRBD2,TRBJ2-5,TGTGCCAGCAGCTCATTCGGGGGGGCCTTGGAGACCCAGTACTTC,CASSSFGGALETQYF
TRBV6-5,few,TRBD1,TRBJ2-6,TGTGCCAGCAGGAAACAGGGGGTAGGGGCCAACGTCCTGACTTTC,CASRKQGVGANVLTF
TRBV7-9,.,.,TRBJ1-4,TGTGCCAGCTCCTCTAGCGGCGAAAAACTGTTTTTT,CASSSSGEKLFF
TRBV7-9,.,TRBD2,TRBJ2-1,TGTTCCAGCAGCTTACCGGGAGGGGAGCAGTTCTTC,CSSSLPGGEQFF
TRBV4-3,.,.,TRBJ1-2,TGCGCCAGCAGCCAAACCACCCAGGGCGCTGGCTACACCTTC,CASSQTTQGAGYTF
TRBV7-9,.,TRBD1,TRBJ2-2,TGTGCCAGCAGCTCCCGGGACAGGGGTCCTACCGGGGAGCTGTTTTTT,CASSSRDRGPTGELFF
TRBV7-6,few,TRBD1,TRBJ2-5,TGTGCCAGCAGCTTAGCGGGACAGGGGGCCGGGGAGACCCAGTACTTC,CASSLAGQGAGETQYF
TRBV7-2,.,.,TRBJ2-7,TGTGCCAGCAGCTTAGTGTCTACGGGAGAGGACGAGCAGTACTTC,CASSLVSTGEDEQYF
TRBV9,.,.,TRBJ2-1,TGTGCCAGCAGCCCTGGGGGCCATGGGTTATACAATGAGCAGTTCTTC,CASSPGGHGLYNEQFF
TRBV27,.,TRBD1,TRBJ1-5,TGTGCCAGCAGTGTGACAGGGAGTAATCAGCCCCAGCATTTT,CASSVTGSNQPQHF
TRBV5-1,.,.,TRBJ1-6,TGCGCCAGCAGCTTGGACGGGAGCTCCTATAATTCACCCCTCCACTTT,CASSLDGSSYNSPLHF
TRBV5-1,.,TRBD2,TRBJ2-1,TGCGCCAGCAGCTTGGCCTATAGCGGGGGCCGCTACAATGAGCAGTTCTTC,CASSLAYSGGRYNEQFF
TRBV5-5,.,.,TRBJ2-2,TGTGCCAGCAGCTTAGGGGCCACCGGGGAGCTGTTTTTT,CASSLGATGELFF
TRBV15,.,.,TRBJ1-6,TGTGCCACCAGCCCTACAGGGTGGAATTCACCCCTCCACTTT,CATSPTGWNSPLHF
TRBV5-4,.,TRBD1,TRBJ1-6,TGTGCCAGCAGCGAAAGGACAGGTTCGGCCCTCCACTTT,CASSERTGSALHF
TRBV5-4,.,.,TRBJ2-3,TGTGCCAGCAGCTTACCAGGGCGGAGCACAGATACGCAGTATTTT,CASSLPGRSTDTQYF
TRBV7-2,.,TRBD1,TRBJ2-1,TGTGCCAGCAGCTTATTCTCAGGGGGCTCTCACAATGAGCAGTTCTTC,CASSLFSGGSHNEQFF
TRBV5-6,.,.,TRBJ1-5,TGTGCCAGCAGCTTGAGGCGGGACTGGGATCAGCCCCAGCATTTT,CASSLRRDWDQPQHF
TRBV27,.,.,TRBJ2-7,TGTGCCAGCAGTTTGGGACTCCCCTACGAGCAGTACTTC,CASSLGLPYEQYF
TRBV11-2,.,.,TRBJ1-1,TGTGCCAGCAGCCTTCGACGTGGGGCGGACACTGAAGCTTTCTTT,CASSLRRGADTEAFF
TRBV11-3,once,.,TRBJ2-7,TGTGCCAGCAGCCCACGCTCCGGGACATACTACGAGCAGTACTTC,CASSPRSGTYYEQYF
TRBV5-8,few,TRBD1,TRBJ1-4,TGTGCCAGCAGCACCGGACAGGGGCTGGGAAAACTGTTTTTT,CASSTGQGLGKLFF
TRBV2,.,TRBD2,TRBJ2-7,TGTGCCAGCAGGGAGGGACTAGCGGGGGGATACGAGCAGTACTTC,CASREGLAGGYEQYF
TRBV5-1,.,TRBD1,TRBJ2-3,TGCGCCAGCAGGGTGGCCGGACAGGCCACAGATACGCAGTATTTT,CASRVAGQATDTQYF
TRBV7-8,.,.,TRBJ1-6,TGTGCCAGCAGCTTACGGTCCTGGGCCGGGGATAATTCACCCCTCCACTTT,CASSLRSWAGDNSPLHF
TRBV15,.,TRBD2,TRBJ2-3,TGTGCCACCAGCAGAGACGGGGGGGCAGGGACAGATACGCAGTATTTT,CATSRDGGAGTDTQYF
TRBV6-6,.,.,TRBJ2-5,TGTGCCAGCAGTTATTCCAGATGGGAGACCCAGTACTTC,CASSYSRWETQYF
TRBV27,.,TRBD2,TRBJ2-1,TGTGCCAGCAGCCACCTCGGGGGGGCGGATGAGCAGTTCTTC,CASSHLGGADEQFF
TRBV5-1,.,.,TRBJ2-1,TGCGCCAGCAGCCCCCAAGGAGGGGCCACCTCCAATGAGCAGTTCTTC,CASSPQGGATSNEQFF
TRBV2,.,TRBD2,TRBJ2-3,TGTGCCAGCAGTGAAAATGGACTAGTGACAGATACGCAGTATTTT,CASSENGLVTDTQYF
TRBV7-9,.,.,TRBJ2-7,TGTGCCAGCAGCTACTATGACAGGAGTTACGAGCAGTACTTC,CASSYYDRSYEQYF